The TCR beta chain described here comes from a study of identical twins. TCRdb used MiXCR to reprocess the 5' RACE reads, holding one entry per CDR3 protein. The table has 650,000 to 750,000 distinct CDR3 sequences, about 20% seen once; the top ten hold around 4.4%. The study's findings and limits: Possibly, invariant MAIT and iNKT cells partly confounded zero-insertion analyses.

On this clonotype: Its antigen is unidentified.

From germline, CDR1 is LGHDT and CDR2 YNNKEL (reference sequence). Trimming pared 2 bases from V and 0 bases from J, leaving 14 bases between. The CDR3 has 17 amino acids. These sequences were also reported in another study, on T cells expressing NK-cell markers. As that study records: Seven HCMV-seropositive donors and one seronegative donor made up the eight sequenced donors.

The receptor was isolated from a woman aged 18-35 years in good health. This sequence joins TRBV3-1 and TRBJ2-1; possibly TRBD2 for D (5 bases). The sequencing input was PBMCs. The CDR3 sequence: CASSQPGEPSSYNEQFF. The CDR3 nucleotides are TGTGCCAGCAGCCAACCCGGGGAGCCGAGCTCCTACAATGAGCAGTTCTTC.